This entry describes one T cell receptor (beta chain). Libraries were prepared by immunoSEQ multiplex PCR; TCRdb keeps only in-frame clonotypes and omits some of them. The sample carries around 30,000 clones, 89% recorded once. This entry belongs to a study of T cell changes during pregnancy in multiple sclerosis. Germline V gene data show CDR1 as SGHDT and CDR2 as YYEEEE. The CDR3 covers 15 residues. J lost 4 bases, V lost 5 bases, and 9 bases had no gene match. The sequence came from a female donor with multiple sclerosis, enrolled in a pregnancy study. The chain has TRBV5-6 and TRBJ2-1; 7 bases agree with TRBD1. This material consisted of CD4+ T cells from peripheral blood mononuclear cells, taken in the second trimester of pregnancy. The CDR3 sequence is CASSCDRERYNEQFF. The DNA for the CDR3 is TGTGCCAGCAGTTGTGACAGGGAACGGTACAATGAGCAGTTCTTC.